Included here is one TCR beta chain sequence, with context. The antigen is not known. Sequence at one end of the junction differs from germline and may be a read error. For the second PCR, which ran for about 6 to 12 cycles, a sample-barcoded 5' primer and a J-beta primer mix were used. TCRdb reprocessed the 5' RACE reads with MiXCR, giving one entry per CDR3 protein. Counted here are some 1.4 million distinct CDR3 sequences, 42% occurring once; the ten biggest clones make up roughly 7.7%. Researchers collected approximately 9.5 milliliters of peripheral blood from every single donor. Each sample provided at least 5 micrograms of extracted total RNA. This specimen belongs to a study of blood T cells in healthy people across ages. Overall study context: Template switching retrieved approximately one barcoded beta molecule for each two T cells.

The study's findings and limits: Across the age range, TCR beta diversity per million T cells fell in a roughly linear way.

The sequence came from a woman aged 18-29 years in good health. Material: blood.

Written as DNA, the CDR3 is TGTGTCAGCAGTTACCTGGAAAAACTGTTTTTT. As protein: CVSSYLEKLFF. The chain couples TRBV6-6 to TRBJ1-4; no firm D call. The CDR3 is 11 amino acids. From germline, CDR1 is MNHNY and CDR2 SVGAGI (reference sequence).